This T cell receptor (beta chain) was observed in a study of Ad26.COV2.S vaccination and SARS-CoV-2 variants. From germline, CDR1 is SGDLS and CDR2 YYNGEE. The V gene end was trimmed by 4 bases and the J gene end by 5 bases; junction bases not matched to a gene: 3. CDR3 length equals 14 residues. Method: immunoSEQ multiplex PCR; TCRdb's copy keeps in-frame clones and lacks some. Of around 340,000 clones listed, around 88% are singletons. Treatment described: about 20 received Ad26.COV2.S at low or high dose, single or two shots; 5 received placebo; per-sample allocation not given. All samples were drawn on day 63, counting from the first vaccine or placebo injection. It was an adult aged 18-55 years in Boston who was the donor. This clone was counted once.

The chain joins TRBV9 to TRBJ1-6; 7 nucleotides agree with TRBD1. Sequenced here: peripheral blood, sampled in a trial of Ad26.COV2.S vaccine versus placebo. The TCR was taken from a person aged 18-60 years who received the Ad26.COV2.S COVID-19 vaccine or a placebo. The CDR3 loop is CASSSTGNNSPLHF. DNA for the CDR3: TGTGCCAGCAGCTCGACAGGGAATAATTCACCCCTCCACTTT.